The source of this T cell receptor beta chain is a study of OX40 agonist ivuxolimab in advanced cancers. V gave up 2 bases and J gave up 6 bases, with 15 bases separating them. The CDR3 is made up of 15 amino acids. The germline CDR1 and CDR2 sequences are KGHSH and LQKENI. Libraries were prepared by immunoSEQ multiplex PCR; TCRdb keeps only in-frame clonotypes and omits some of them. The sample carries around 66,000 clones, about 85% recorded once. This sequence joins TRBV18 and TRBJ2-3; D is perhaps TRBD2 (6 bases). The sample here was CD4+ or CD8+ T cells sorted from blood, taken in a trial of the OX40 agonist ivuxolimab. The TCR sequence derives from an adult with an advanced solid tumor such as melanoma, head and neck, liver or kidney cancer. CDR3 DNA: TGTGCCAGCTCACCAGCACTAGCTGAGAGGGATACGCAGTATTTT. It specifies CASSPALAERDTQYF.